In this sample, the clone carrying this T cell receptor beta chain turned up many times. The antigen is not known. The data were taken from a study of neurological immune-mediated disorders. J lost 4 bases, V lost 6 bases, and 2 bases had no gene match. The CDR3 totals 12 residues. CDR1 is DFQATT, CDR2 SNEGSKA, per germline (reference sequence). Findings of the study overall: One related-CDR3 cluster, found by phylogenetic grouping, held repertoires of 18 of 34 multiple sclerosis patients and is a possible signature.

2 million PBMCs stored at -80 C were the source of the unsorted libraries. Template-switch 5'RACE cDNA synthesis added a 10-nucleotide unique molecular identifier. Every sequencing run produced over 170 million TCR-beta sequences, and the sequences from any one run covered 15-18 subjects. TCRdb reprocessed the 5' RACE reads with MiXCR, giving one entry per CDR3 protein. Of 50,000 to 80,000 distinct CDR3 sequences in the sample, under 3.5% were seen once. This receptor was identified in a man between 35 and 55 years old with multiple sclerosis. V and J are TRBV20-1 and TRBJ1-2; the match to TRBD1 covers 10 bases. The sample comprised PBMCs. DNA for the CDR3: TGCAGTGCACGGGACAGGGGCTATGGCTACACCTTC. Amino acid sequence: CSARDRGYGYTF.